This T cell receptor (beta chain) stems from a study of PD-1 blockade in classical Hodgkin lymphoma. Note on this clone: The antigen remains unidentified.

The time point here: cycle 4 day 1 (C4D1), after more than five weeks of nivolumab. Every single patient, without exception, relapsed after autologous stem cell transplantation, and brentuximab vedotin exposure varied. Researchers used magnetic negative selection to pull out pure CD4+ T cells from thawed PBMCs. The patients, who had relapsed/refractory classical Hodgkin lymphoma, achieved best responses of complete response, partial response or progressive disease. Some clones are missing from TCRdb's copy, which holds only in-frame ones; the method was immunoSEQ multiplex PCR. The repertoire includes about 22,000 clones, approximately 67% of them detected once, and around 1.2% sits in the top ten. The study's findings and limits: Diminished baseline TCR diversity has been reported in newly diagnosed patients relative to healthy donors. Repertoire difference causes, possibly disease activity or prior therapy, remain undefined. A significant rise in TCR diversity by C4D1 was seen for CD4+ but not CD8+ cells.

The germline CDR1 and CDR2 sequences are WNHNN and SYGVQD (reference sequence). CDR3 size: 14 residues. V gave up 0 bases and J gave up 2 bases, with 7 bases separating them. The clonotype was recovered from a human donor with classical Hodgkin lymphoma. Sequencing was performed on CD4+ T cells from blood, taken before the fourth cycle of nivolumab. The rearrangement joins TRBV10-1 to TRBJ2-5; D is unresolved. The CDR3 region is CASSESLDQETQYF. In nucleotides, the CDR3 is TGCGCCAGCAGTGAGTCCTTGGATCAAGAGACCCAGTACTTC.